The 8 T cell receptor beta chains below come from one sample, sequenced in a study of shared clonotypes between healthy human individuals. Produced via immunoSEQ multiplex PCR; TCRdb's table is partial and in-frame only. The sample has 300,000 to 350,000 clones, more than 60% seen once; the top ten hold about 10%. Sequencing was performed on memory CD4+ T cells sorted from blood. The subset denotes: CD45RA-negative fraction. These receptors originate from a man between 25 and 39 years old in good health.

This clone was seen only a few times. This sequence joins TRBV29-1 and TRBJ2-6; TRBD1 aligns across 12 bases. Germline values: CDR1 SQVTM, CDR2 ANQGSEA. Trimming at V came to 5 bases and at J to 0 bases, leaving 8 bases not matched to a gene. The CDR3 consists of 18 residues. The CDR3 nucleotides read TGCAGCGTTCACTCCCGGGACAGGGGGCTCTCTGGGGCCAACGTCCTGACTTTC. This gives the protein CSVHSRDRGLSGANVLTF.

CDR3 protein: CASSDSADSNQPQHF. CDR3 DNA sequence: TGTGCCAGCAGTGACTCGGCAGATAGCAATCAGCCCCAGCATTTT. The chain couples TRBV2 to TRBJ1-5, with D unclear. V lost 3 bases and J lost 0, with 9 bases in between. The CDR3 extends over 15 amino acids. Germline-derived CDR1 and CDR2 are SNHLY and FYNNEI.

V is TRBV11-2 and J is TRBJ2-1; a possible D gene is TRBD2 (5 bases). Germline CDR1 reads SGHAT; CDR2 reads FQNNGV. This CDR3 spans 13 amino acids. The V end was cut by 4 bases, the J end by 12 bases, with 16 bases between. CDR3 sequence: CASSSGIKMVQFF. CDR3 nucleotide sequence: TGTGCCAGCAGCTCCGGGATTAAGATGGTGCAGTTCTTC.

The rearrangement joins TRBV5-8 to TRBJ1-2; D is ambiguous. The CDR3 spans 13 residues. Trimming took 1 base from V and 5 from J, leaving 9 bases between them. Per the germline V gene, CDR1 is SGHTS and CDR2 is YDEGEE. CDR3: CASSLLVSYGYTF. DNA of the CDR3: TGTGCCAGCAGCTTGTTAGTCTCGTATGGCTACACCTTC.

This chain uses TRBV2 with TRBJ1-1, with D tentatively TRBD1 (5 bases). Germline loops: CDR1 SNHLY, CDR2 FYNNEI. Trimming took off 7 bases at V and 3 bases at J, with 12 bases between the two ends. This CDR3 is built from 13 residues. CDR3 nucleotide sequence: TGTGCCAGCATCAGTGAGGGGTACACTGAAGCTTTCTTT. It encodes CASISEGYTEAFF.

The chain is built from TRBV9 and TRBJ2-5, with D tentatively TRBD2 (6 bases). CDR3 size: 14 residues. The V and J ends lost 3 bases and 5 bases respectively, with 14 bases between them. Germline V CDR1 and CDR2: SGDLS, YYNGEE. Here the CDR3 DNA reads TGTGCCAGCAGCGCCGGTTGGGGGGATGAGACCCAGTACTTC. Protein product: CASSAGWGDETQYF.

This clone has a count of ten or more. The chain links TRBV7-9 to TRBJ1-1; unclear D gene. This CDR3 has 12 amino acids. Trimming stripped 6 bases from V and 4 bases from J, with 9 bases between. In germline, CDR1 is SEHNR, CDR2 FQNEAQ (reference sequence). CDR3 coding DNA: TGTGCCAGCAGTCTGGTACTCACTGAAGCTTTCTTT. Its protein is CASSLVLTEAFF.

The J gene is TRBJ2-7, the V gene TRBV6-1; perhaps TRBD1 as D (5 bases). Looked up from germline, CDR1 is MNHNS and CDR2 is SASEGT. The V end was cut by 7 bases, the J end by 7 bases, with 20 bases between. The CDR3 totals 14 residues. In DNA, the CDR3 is TGTGCCAGCAAACACAAGGGGCCGACAGTGGAGCAGTACTTC. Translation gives CASKHKGPTVEQYF.